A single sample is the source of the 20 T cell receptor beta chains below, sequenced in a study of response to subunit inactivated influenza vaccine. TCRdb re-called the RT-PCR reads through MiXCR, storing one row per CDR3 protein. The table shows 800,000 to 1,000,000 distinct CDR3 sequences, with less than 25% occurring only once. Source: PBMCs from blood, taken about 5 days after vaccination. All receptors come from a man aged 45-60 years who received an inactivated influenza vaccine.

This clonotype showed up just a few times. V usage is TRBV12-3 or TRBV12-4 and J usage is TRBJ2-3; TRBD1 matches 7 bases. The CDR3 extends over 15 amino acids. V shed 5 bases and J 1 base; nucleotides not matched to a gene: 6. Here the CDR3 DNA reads TGTGCCAGCAGTCGACAGGGACCAGGCACAGATACGCAGTATTTT. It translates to CASSRQGPGTDTQYF.

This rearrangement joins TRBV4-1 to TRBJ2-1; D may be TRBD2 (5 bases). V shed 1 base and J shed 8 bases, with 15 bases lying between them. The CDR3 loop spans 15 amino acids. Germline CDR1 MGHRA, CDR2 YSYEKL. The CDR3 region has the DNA TGCGCCAGCAGCCAAGGTAGTAGCGTGGAGGATGAGCAGTTCTTC. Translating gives CASSQGSSVEDEQFF.

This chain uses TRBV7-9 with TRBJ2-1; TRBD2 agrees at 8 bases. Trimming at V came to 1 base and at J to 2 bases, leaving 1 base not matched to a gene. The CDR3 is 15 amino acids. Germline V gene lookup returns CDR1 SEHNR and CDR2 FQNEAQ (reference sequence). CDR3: CASSLVGLAYNEQFF. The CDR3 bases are TGTGCCAGCAGCTTAGTGGGACTAGCCTACAATGAGCAGTTCTTC. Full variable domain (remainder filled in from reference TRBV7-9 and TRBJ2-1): DTGVSQNPRHKITKRGQNVTFRCDPISEHNRLYWYRQTLGQGPEFLTYFQNEAQLEKSRLLSDRFSAERPKGSFSTLEIQRTEQGDSAMYLCASSLVGLAYNEQFFGPGTRLTVL.

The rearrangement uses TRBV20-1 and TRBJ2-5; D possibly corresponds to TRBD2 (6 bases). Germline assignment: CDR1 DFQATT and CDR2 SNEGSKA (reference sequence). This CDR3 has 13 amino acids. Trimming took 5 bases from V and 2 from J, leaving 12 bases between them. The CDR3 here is CSARRAGQETQYF. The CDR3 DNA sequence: TGCAGTGCTCGAAGGGCGGGACAAGAGACCCAGTACTTC.

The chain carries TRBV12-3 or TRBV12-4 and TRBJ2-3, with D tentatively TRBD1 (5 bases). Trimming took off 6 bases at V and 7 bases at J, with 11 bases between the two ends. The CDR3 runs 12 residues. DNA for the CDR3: TGTGCCAGCAGGCAAGGGGTTAATACGCAGTATTTT. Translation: CASRQGVNTQYF.

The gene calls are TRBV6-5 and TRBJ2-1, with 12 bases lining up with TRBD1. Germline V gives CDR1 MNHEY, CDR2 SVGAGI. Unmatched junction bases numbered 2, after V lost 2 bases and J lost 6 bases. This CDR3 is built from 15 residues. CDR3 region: CASSYGTGGSNEQFF. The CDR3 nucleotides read TGTGCCAGCAGTTACGGGACAGGGGGCTCCAATGAGCAGTTCTTC.

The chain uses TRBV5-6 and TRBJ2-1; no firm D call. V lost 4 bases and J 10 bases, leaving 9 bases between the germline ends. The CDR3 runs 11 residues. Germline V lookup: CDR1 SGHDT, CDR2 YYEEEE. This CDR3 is CASSRLVEQFF. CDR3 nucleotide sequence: TGTGCCAGCAGCCGTCTCGTAGAGCAGTTCTTC.

This CDR3 reads CSASVVAGFVYEQFF. The CDR3 coding sequence is TGCAGTGCTAGTGTGGTAGCGGGATTTGTCTATGAGCAGTTCTTC. This chain joins TRBV20-1 and TRBJ2-1; 8 bases line up with TRBD2. Trimming at V came to 3 bases and at J to 8 bases, leaving 12 bases not matched to a gene. The CDR3 is 15 residues long. Germline loops: CDR1 DFQATT, CDR2 SNEGSKA (reference sequence).

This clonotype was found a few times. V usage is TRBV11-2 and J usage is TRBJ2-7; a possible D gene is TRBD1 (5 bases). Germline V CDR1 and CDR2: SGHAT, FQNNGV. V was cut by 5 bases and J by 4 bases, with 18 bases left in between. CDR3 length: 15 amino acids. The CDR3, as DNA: TGTGCCAGCAGCCTCCACCCCTCTCCAGGGTACGAGCAGTACTTC. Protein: CASSLHPSPGYEQYF.

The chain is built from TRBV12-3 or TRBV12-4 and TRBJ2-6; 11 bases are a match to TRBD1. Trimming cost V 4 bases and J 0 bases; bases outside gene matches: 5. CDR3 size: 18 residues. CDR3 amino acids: CASSSRTGGYSGANVLTF. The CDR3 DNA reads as TGTGCCAGCAGTTCGAGGACAGGGGGCTACTCTGGGGCCAACGTCCTGACTTTC.

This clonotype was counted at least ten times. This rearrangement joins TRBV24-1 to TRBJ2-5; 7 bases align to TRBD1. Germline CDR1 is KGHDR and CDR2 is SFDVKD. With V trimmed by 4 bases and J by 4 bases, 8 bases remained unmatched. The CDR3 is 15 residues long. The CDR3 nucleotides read TGTGCCACCAGTGACCCCTCGGGACAGACAGAGACCCAGTACTTC. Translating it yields CATSDPSGQTETQYF.

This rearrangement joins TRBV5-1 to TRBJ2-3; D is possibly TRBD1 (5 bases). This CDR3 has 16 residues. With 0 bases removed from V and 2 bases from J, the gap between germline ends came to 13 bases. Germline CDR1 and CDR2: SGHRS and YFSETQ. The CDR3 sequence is CASSLAVAGNTDTQYF. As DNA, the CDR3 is TGCGCCAGCAGCTTGGCGGTGGCAGGGAACACAGATACGCAGTATTTT.

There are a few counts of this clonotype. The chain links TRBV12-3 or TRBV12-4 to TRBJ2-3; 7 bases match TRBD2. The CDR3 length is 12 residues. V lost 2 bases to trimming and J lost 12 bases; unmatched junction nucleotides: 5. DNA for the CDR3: TGTGCCAGCAGTTTAAATGGCGGGAGTCAGTATTTT. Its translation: CASSLNGGSQYF.

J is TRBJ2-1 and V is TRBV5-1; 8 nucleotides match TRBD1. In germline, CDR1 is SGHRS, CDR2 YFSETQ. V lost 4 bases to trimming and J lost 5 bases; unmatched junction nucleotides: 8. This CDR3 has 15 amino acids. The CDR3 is CASSQAQGVHNEQFF. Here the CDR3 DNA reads TGCGCCAGCAGCCAAGCACAGGGGGTCCACAATGAGCAGTTCTTC.

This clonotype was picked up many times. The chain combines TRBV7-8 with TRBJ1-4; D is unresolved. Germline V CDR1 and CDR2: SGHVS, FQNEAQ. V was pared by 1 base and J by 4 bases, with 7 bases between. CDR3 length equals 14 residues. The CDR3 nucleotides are TGTGCCAGCAGCTTAGAAGGCAGTAATGAAAAACTGTTTTTT. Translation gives CASSLEGSNEKLFF.

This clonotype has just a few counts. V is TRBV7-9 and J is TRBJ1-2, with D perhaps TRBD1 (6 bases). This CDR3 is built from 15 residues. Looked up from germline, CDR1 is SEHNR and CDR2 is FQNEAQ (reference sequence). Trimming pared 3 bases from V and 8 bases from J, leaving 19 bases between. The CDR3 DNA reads TGTGCCAGCAGCTTCCGGGACCCGGGGGCCTACGGCTACACCTTC. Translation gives CASSFRDPGAYGYTF.

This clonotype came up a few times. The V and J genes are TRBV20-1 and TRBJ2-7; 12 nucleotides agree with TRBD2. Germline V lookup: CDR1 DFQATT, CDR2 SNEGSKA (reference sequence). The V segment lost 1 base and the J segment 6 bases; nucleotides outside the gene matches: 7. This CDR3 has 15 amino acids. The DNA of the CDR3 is TGCAGTGCTAGAGTCCTAGCGGGAGGGCATCGCGAGCAGTACTTC. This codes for CSARVLAGGHREQYF.

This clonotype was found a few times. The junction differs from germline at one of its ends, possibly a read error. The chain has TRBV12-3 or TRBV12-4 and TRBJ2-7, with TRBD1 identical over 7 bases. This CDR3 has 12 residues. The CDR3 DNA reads TGTGCCAGCAGTTCCGCCCTCGGGACAGCGAGCTTC. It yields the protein CASSSALGTASF.

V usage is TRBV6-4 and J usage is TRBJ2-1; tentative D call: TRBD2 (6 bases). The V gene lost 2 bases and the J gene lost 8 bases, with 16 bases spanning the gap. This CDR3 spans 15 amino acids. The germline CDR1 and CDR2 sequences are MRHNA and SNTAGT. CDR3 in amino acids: CASSDVGVSSDEQFF. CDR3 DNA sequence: TGTGCCAGCAGTGACGTAGGGGTCTCTAGCGATGAGCAGTTCTTC.

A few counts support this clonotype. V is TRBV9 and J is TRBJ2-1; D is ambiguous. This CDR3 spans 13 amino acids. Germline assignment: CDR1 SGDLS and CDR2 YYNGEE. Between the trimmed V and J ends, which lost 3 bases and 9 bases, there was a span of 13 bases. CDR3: CASSASGTGEQFF. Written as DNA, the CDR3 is TGTGCCAGCAGCGCCTCAGGAACTGGTGAGCAGTTCTTC.